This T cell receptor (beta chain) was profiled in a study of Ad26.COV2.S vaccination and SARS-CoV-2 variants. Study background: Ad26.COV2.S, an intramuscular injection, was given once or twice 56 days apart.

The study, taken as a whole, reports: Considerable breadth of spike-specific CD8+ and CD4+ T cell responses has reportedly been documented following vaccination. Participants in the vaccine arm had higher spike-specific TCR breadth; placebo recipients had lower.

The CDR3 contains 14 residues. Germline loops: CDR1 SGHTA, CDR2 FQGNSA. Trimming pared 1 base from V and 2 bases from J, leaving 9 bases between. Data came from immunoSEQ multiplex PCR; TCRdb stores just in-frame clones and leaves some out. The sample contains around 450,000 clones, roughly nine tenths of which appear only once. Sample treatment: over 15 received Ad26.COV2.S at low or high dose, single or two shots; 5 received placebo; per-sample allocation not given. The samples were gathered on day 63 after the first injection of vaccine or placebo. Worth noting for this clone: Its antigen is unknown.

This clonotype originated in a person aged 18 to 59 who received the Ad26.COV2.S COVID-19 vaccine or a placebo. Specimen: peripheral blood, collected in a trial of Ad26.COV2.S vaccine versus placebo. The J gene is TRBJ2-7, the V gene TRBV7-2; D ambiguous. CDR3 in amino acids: CASSLGLSPYEQYF. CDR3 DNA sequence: TGTGCCAGCAGCTTAGGACTCAGCCCCTACGAGCAGTACTTC.